The 13 T cell receptor beta chains given below trace back to one sample, sequenced in a study of T-cell reconstitution after alpha-beta-depleted transplantation in children. Unique molecular identifiers featured in how the TCRbeta library was prepared. Via MiXCR, TCRdb re-called the PCR reads, giving one row per CDR3 protein. Seen here are about 980,000 distinct CDR3 sequences, roughly 29% observed once, and the top ten hold about 28%. This specimen consisted of PBMCs, mostly from graft donor cells, obtained 360 days after TCRalphabeta/CD19-depleted stem cell transplant. The receptors stem from a boy younger than two who had a stem cell transplant for SCID, so the T cells may come from the graft donor.

CDR3 protein: CSARDRASYEQYF. The CDR3 DNA sequence: TGCAGTGCTAGGGACAGGGCATCCTACGAGCAGTACTTC. V usage is TRBV20-1 and J usage is TRBJ2-7; 8 positions match TRBD1. The CDR3 spans 13 residues. V trimming: 3 bases; J trimming: 1 base; junction bases outside the gene matches: 2. Germline loops: CDR1 DFQATT, CDR2 SNEGSKA (reference sequence).

DNA of the CDR3: TGTGCCAGCAGCCAAGATGCCCTCGGATTTAGCGGGGCCTCTAGCACAGATACGCAGTATTTT. Its translation: CASSQDALGFSGASSTDTQYF. V is TRBV4-2 and J is TRBJ2-3, with 8 bases lining up with TRBD2. CDR1 is LGHNA and CDR2 is YNFKEQ in the germline V gene. With 0 bases clipped from V and 0 bases from J, the junction kept 17 bases outside the gene matches. The CDR3 is 21 residues long.

The count of this clonotype is one. The chain joins TRBV7-8 to TRBJ2-3; no firm D call. This CDR3 is built from 14 residues. Trimming took 5 bases from V and 0 from J, leaving 9 bases between them. Germline V gene sequence: CDR1 SGHVS, CDR2 FQNEAQ. DNA of the CDR3: TGTGCCAGCAGCCCATTCCGTAGCACAGATACGCAGTATTTT. Translation gives CASSPFRSTDTQYF.

The chain joins TRBV7-2 to TRBJ2-3; 14 positions agree with TRBD2. The CDR3 extends over 17 amino acids. V shed 5 bases, J shed 5 bases, and the junction held 9 bases outside the gene matches. The germline V gene has CDR1 SGHTA and CDR2 FQGNSA. In DNA form, the CDR3 reads TGTGCCAGCAGCCAAGGAAAAGGACTAGCGGGGGGAGATACGCAGTATTTT. It specifies CASSQGKGLAGGDTQYF. The variable domain in full, with the rest retrieved from reference TRBV7-2 and TRBJ2-3, is GAGVSQSPSNKVTEKGKDVELRCDPISGHTALYWYRQSLGQGLEFLIYFQGNSAPDKSGLPSDRFSAERTGGSVSTLTIQRTQQEDSAVYLCASSQGKGLAGGDTQYFGPGTRLTVL.

V and J are TRBV24-1 and TRBJ1-1; D gene ambiguous. This CDR3 comprises 12 residues. Germline CDR1 KGHDR, CDR2 SFDVKD. V gave up 9 bases and J gave up 1 base, with 8 bases separating them. The CDR3 spells CATFGKNTEAFF. CDR3 DNA sequence: TGTGCCACCTTCGGGAAGAACACTGAAGCTTTCTTT.

This clonotype was seen only a few times. V is TRBV6-2 or TRBV6-3 and J is TRBJ2-7, with D perhaps matching TRBD1 (5 bases). The CDR3 is made up of 17 amino acids. The V and J ends lost 2 bases and 5 bases respectively, with 22 bases between them. Germline loops: CDR1 MNHEY, CDR2 SVGEGT. DNA of the CDR3: TGTGCCAGCAGTTACGGACACTTCCAGGGCAGGTTCAACGAGCAGTACTTC. It codes for CASSYGHFQGRFNEQYF.

This clonotype was observed many times. V and J are TRBV27 and TRBJ2-1; D unresolved. This CDR3 is built from 10 residues. CDR1 and CDR2 from the germline V gene are MNHEY and SMNVEV (reference sequence). Trimming shortened V by 8 bases and J by 5 bases, and 4 bases separated the two germline ends. CDR3 residues: CASGNNEQFF. The CDR3 nucleotides read TGTGCCAGCGGAAACAATGAGCAGTTCTTC.

The V and J genes are TRBV7-9 and TRBJ2-3; TRBD2 matches 7 bases. V lost 6 bases to trimming and J lost 3 bases; unmatched junction nucleotides: 9. CDR1 is SEHNR, CDR2 FQNEAQ, per germline (reference sequence). The CDR3 is 15 amino acids. CDR3 DNA: TGTGCCAGCAGTTTCTCGTACGGGGGGACAGATACGCAGTATTTT. This sequence encodes CASSFSYGGTDTQYF.

This chain's CDR3 is CASRLAGGSHTDTQYF. The CDR3 bases are TGTGCCAGCAGGCTAGCGGGGGGTTCCCACACAGATACGCAGTATTTT. The rearrangement joins TRBV12-3 or TRBV12-4 to TRBJ2-3, with 11 positions matching TRBD2. The CDR3 extends over 16 amino acids. Trimming removed 6 bases from V and 2 bases from J; junction bases left unmatched: 7.

This clonotype has only a few counts. V is TRBV20-1 and J is TRBJ2-5; 7 nucleotides agree with TRBD1. Germline assignment: CDR1 DFQATT and CDR2 SNEGSKA (reference sequence). V shed 5 bases, J shed 1 base, and the junction held 4 bases outside the gene matches. The CDR3 totals 13 residues. The CDR3 here is CSAPRQGQETQYF. The CDR3 coding sequence is TGCAGTGCTCCCCGACAGGGCCAAGAGACCCAGTACTTC.

The V and J genes are TRBV5-1 and TRBJ2-1; 8 bases are a match to TRBD2. Germline CDR1 SGHRS, CDR2 YFSETQ. Trimming took 4 bases from V and 9 from J; bases not matched to a gene: 9. This CDR3 comprises 14 residues. This chain's CDR3 is CASSLPGTRTEQFF. The CDR3, as DNA: TGCGCCAGCAGCCTCCCCGGGACTAGAACTGAGCAGTTCTTC.

This clonotype turned up a few times. V and J are TRBV24-1 and TRBJ2-1; possibly TRBD2 for D (6 bases). This CDR3 is 16 amino acids long. The germline V gene has CDR1 KGHDR and CDR2 SFDVKD. The V end lost 4 bases, the J end lost 0 bases, and 12 bases lay between the germline ends. DNA of the CDR3: TGTGCCACCAGTGACCCCGACGGGAGCTCCTACAATGAGCAGTTCTTC. Encoded protein: CATSDPDGSSYNEQFF.

This clonotype was recorded a few times. The V call is TRBV5-1, the J call TRBJ2-7; D is perhaps TRBD1 (6 bases). Germline assignment: CDR1 SGHRS and CDR2 YFSETQ. Trimming shortened V by 4 bases and J by 0 bases, and 20 bases separated the two germline ends. This CDR3 is 17 amino acids long. The CDR3 sequence is CASSTRPGHVVSYEQYF. The CDR3 DNA reads TGCGCCAGCAGCACCCGACCGGGACACGTAGTCTCCTACGAGCAGTACTTC. The full variable domain, its missing parts supplied by reference TRBV5-1 and TRBJ2-7, is KAGVTQTPRYLIKTRGQQVTLSCSPISGHRSVSWYQQTPGQGLQFLFEYFSETQRNKGNFPGRFSGRQFSNSRSEMNVSTLELGDSALYLCASSTRPGHVVSYEQYFGPGTRLTVT.